Following are 11 T cell receptor beta chains from one sample sequenced in a study of CD8 T cells in Susac syndrome. Reverse transcription of about 0.5 to 1 ug RNA was carried out with random hexamers. TCRdb used MiXCR to reprocess the immunoSEQ multiplex PCR reads, holding one entry per CDR3 protein. Among just over 150,000 distinct CDR3 sequences, over 85% were seen once, and the ten largest hold more than 0.2%. Sequencing was carried out using CD8+ T cells from PBMCs. All receptors come from a human donor with multiple sclerosis.

This clonotype was observed once. This chain links TRBV29-1 with TRBJ2-1; 10 bases match TRBD1. This CDR3 has 15 residues. Germline V gene sequence: CDR1 SQVTM, CDR2 ANQGSEA. With 3 bases clipped from V and 6 bases from J, the junction kept 8 bases outside the gene matches. The CDR3 nucleotides are TGCAGCGTTGAGCTCCGACAGGGGGCCCGCAATGAGCAGTTCTTC. As protein: CSVELRQGARNEQFF.

V usage is TRBV19 and J usage is TRBJ2-5; TRBD1 matches 10 bases. Trimming took 4 bases from V and 4 from J; bases not matched to a gene: 6. The germline CDR1 and CDR2 sequences are LNHDA and SQIVND (reference sequence). The CDR3 has 15 residues. The CDR3 sequence is CASSTRDRGSETQYF. In DNA, the CDR3 is TGTGCCAGTAGTACCCGGGACAGGGGATCAGAGACCCAGTACTTC.

The rearrangement uses TRBV2 and TRBJ2-7; D remains ambiguous. This CDR3 comprises 10 residues. Per germline, CDR1 SNHLY and CDR2 FYNNEI. V lost 6 bases to trimming and J lost 7 bases, with 7 bases between them. CDR3 in DNA: TGTGCCAGCAGGGGCAAAGAGCAGTACTTC. This gives the protein CASRGKEQYF.

The chain couples TRBV5-4 to TRBJ2-3; unclear D gene. Looked up from germline, CDR1 is SGHNT and CDR2 is YYREEE (reference sequence). The V gene lost 3 bases and the J gene lost 6 bases, with 8 bases spanning the gap. The CDR3 sequence is 12 residues long. CDR3 protein: CASSSTRDTQYF. The CDR3 bases are TGTGCCAGCAGCTCCACCCGGGATACGCAGTATTTT.

This clonotype was seen once. The CDR3 nucleotides read TGCGCCAGCAGCTTGGGGACAGGTGGCTACACCTTC. Amino acid sequence: CASSLGTGGYTF. The V gene is TRBV5-1, the J gene TRBJ1-2; 7 bases are shared with TRBD1. From germline, CDR1 is SGHRS and CDR2 YFSETQ. The CDR3 is 12 amino acids. The junction had 0 bases not matched to a gene; V was cut back by 0 bases and J by 7 bases.

This clonotype has only one observation. This rearrangement joins TRBV20-1 to TRBJ1-5; perhaps TRBD1 as D (6 bases). The V end lost 0 bases, the J end lost 0 bases, and 12 bases lay between the germline ends. The germline CDR1 and CDR2 sequences are DFQATT and SNEGSKA (reference sequence). The CDR3 has 16 residues. CDR3 protein: CSARDQTGNSNQPQHF. In nucleotides, the CDR3 is TGCAGTGCTAGAGATCAGACAGGCAATAGCAATCAGCCCCAGCATTTT.

V gene TRBV3-1 combines with J gene TRBJ1-5, with D possibly being TRBD1 (5 bases). CDR1 and CDR2 from the germline V gene are LGHDT and YNNKEL (reference sequence). CDR3 length equals 13 residues. The V end was cut by 0 bases, the J end by 7 bases, with 7 bases between. CDR3 coding DNA: TGTGCCAGCAGCCAAGAAGGGGAACAGCCCCAGCATTTT. Amino acids: CASSQEGEQPQHF.

V gene TRBV9 combines with J gene TRBJ2-7, with a tentative D call TRBD1 (7 bases). The CDR3 extends over 16 amino acids. V lost 4 bases and J lost 3, with 20 bases in between. CDR1 is SGDLS and CDR2 is YYNGEE in the germline V gene. The CDR3 loop is CASSPGTGTEYYEQYF. The CDR3 DNA is TGTGCCAGCAGCCCCGGGACTGGGACAGAGTACTACGAGCAGTACTTC.

V is TRBV27 and J is TRBJ2-7, with D maybe TRBD2 (5 bases). V lost 2 bases and J 6 bases, leaving 8 bases between the germline ends. The germline gives CDR1 MNHEY, CDR2 SMNVEV (reference sequence). This CDR3 has 12 residues. CDR3 sequence (DNA): TGTGCCAGCAGTTTAGAGGGCCGCGAGCAGTACTTC. Translated, it gives CASSLEGREQYF.

The V and J genes are TRBV28 and TRBJ1-2; D is uncertain. CDR1 is MDHEN, CDR2 SYDVKM, per germline. The germline V and J ends were trimmed by 4 bases and 4 bases, with 13 bases remaining between them. The CDR3 runs to 14 residues. CDR3 coding DNA: TGTGCCAGCAGTTATGGGGAGGGAGGCTATGGCTACACCTTC. Translation: CASSYGEGGYGYTF.

The chain carries TRBV18 and TRBJ1-4; D unclear. Trimming removed 3 bases at V and 8 bases at J, with 7 bases between. Germline loops: CDR1 KGHSH, CDR2 LQKENI. CDR3 length: 12 residues. CDR3 in DNA: TGTGCCAGCTCACCCCCCAACGAAAAACTGTTTTTT. Protein sequence: CASSPPNEKLFF.